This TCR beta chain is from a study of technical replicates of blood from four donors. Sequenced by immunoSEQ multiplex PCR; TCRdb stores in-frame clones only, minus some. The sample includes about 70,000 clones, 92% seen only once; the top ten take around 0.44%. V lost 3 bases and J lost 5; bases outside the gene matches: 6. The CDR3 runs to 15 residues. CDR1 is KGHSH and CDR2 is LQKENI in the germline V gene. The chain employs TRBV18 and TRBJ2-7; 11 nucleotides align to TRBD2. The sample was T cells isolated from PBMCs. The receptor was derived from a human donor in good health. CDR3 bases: TGTGCCAGCTCACCTAGCGGGAGGGACCTTAACGAGCAGTACTTC. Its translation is CASSPSGRDLNEQYF.